Each of the 26 T cell receptor beta chains below was sequenced from the same sample in a study of cytomegalovirus exposure and HLA in healthy donors. PCR used 60 Vbeta primers and 13 Jbeta primers. Assay: immunoSEQ multiplex PCR; the TCRdb copy retains only in-frame clones and omits some. The data contain approximately 97,000 clones, roughly two thirds of them singletons. The sample was PBMCs. All receptors derive from a middle-aged man in good health and CMV-seronegative.

The chain couples TRBV30 to TRBJ2-7, with 8 bases aligning to TRBD1. This CDR3 has 14 residues. Germline V gene data show CDR1 as GTSNPN and CDR2 as SVGIG (reference sequence). The junction had 3 bases not matched to a gene; V was cut back by 2 bases and J by 0 bases. The CDR3 here is CAWSPGTGSYEQYF. CDR3 nucleotides: TGTGCCTGGAGTCCCGGGACAGGCTCCTACGAGCAGTACTTC.

This clone showed up just a few times. The J gene is TRBJ2-1, the V gene TRBV7-3; D might be TRBD1 (6 bases). Per the germline V gene, CDR1 is SGHTA and CDR2 is FQGTGA. The CDR3 length is 13 residues. V was shortened by 5 bases and J by 8 bases, with 13 bases between the two germline ends. Here the CDR3 DNA reads TGTGCCAGCAGCCCCTGGGGGCTCCATGAGCAGTTCTTC. Translation: CASSPWGLHEQFF.

The sample holds one count of this clone. This rearrangement joins TRBV4-1 to TRBJ1-1, with D perhaps matching TRBD1 (6 bases). This CDR3 region has 13 residues. Germline CDR1 is MGHRA and CDR2 is YSYEKL. V was clipped by 6 bases and J by 3 bases, with 11 bases between them. The DNA of the CDR3 is TGCGCCAGCAGAGGGGGGGAGGACACTGAAGCTTTCTTT. Encoded protein: CASRGGEDTEAFF.

This chain joins TRBV27 and TRBJ1-5; D possibly corresponds to TRBD1 (5 bases). The CDR3 has 16 amino acids. Trimming left V 6 bases short and J 4 bases short, with 19 bases between. The germline V gene encodes CDR1 MNHEY and CDR2 SMNVEV (reference sequence). The CDR3 here is CASSAETGIKNQPQHF. CDR3 nucleotides: TGTGCCAGCAGCGCCGAAACAGGTATTAAAAATCAGCCCCAGCATTTT.

This sequence joins TRBV7-2 and TRBJ1-1, with D perhaps TRBD1 (6 bases). Germline CDR1 SGHTA, CDR2 FQGNSA. There are 13 residues in the CDR3. The V end was cut by 2 bases, the J end by 6 bases, with 10 bases between. CDR3: CASSLNREAEAFF. The DNA of the CDR3 is TGTGCCAGCAGCTTAAACAGGGAAGCTGAAGCTTTCTTT.

This chain joins TRBV5-4 and TRBJ2-1, with TRBD2 matching 8 bases. V was pared by 1 base and J by 8 bases, with 5 bases of the junction left unmatched. CDR3 size: 14 residues. CDR1 is SGHNT, CDR2 YYREEE, per germline (reference sequence). In nucleotides, the CDR3 is TGTGCCAGCAGCTTGACGGGGGGGCCCGATGAGCAGTTCTTC. As protein: CASSLTGGPDEQFF.

This chain joins TRBV9 and TRBJ2-7; maybe TRBD1 (6 bases). In germline, CDR1 is SGDLS, CDR2 YYNGEE. CDR3 length equals 16 residues. With 4 bases removed from V and 4 bases from J, the gap between germline ends came to 21 bases. This chain's CDR3 is CASSPTTRQDPYEQYF. Here the CDR3 DNA reads TGTGCCAGCAGCCCAACCACACGACAGGACCCTTACGAGCAGTACTTC.

This sequence joins TRBV7-9 and TRBJ2-1; 9 bases line up with TRBD2. With 4 bases clipped from V and 10 bases from J, the junction kept 11 bases outside the gene matches. Germline V lookup: CDR1 SEHNR, CDR2 FQNEAQ (reference sequence). The CDR3 length is 15 residues. CDR3 nucleotides: TGTGCCAGCAGCTACCCGGGGACTAGCAGGGAGGAGCAGTTCTTC. Amino acid sequence: CASSYPGTSREEQFF.

The V gene is TRBV5-1, the J gene TRBJ1-1; 8 bases are shared with TRBD1. Germline V CDR1 and CDR2: SGHRS, YFSETQ. The J segment lost 1 base and the V segment lost 3 bases, leaving 5 bases of the junction unmatched. The CDR3 spans 15 residues. Written as DNA, the CDR3 is TGCGCCAGCAGCTCACAAGGACAGGGGAACACTGAAGCTTTCTTT. This encodes CASSSQGQGNTEAFF.

J is TRBJ2-7 and V is TRBV2; 7 nucleotides match TRBD1. The V gene end was trimmed by 10 bases and the J gene end by 2 bases; junction bases not matched to a gene: 17. The CDR3 extends over 16 amino acids. Germline CDR1 reads SNHLY; CDR2 reads FYNNEI. Written as DNA, the CDR3 is TGTGCCACCCAATCATCCCGGGACAGATTTACCTACGAGCAGTACTTC. Protein sequence: CATQSSRDRFTYEQYF.

The chain is built from TRBV10-3 and TRBJ2-7; unclear D gene. CDR3 size: 12 residues. Deletions cut 2 bases from V and 9 bases from J, with 11 bases between. Germline V gene sequence: CDR1 ENHRY, CDR2 SYGVKD. For the CDR3, the DNA is TGTGCCATCAGTGAGGCGGCCGTAGGGCAGTACTTC. Encoded protein: CAISEAAVGQYF.

This chain joins TRBV5-1 and TRBJ1-1, with TRBD1 matching 9 bases. V shed 4 bases, J shed 0 bases, and the junction held 13 bases outside the gene matches. Germline assignment: CDR1 SGHRS and CDR2 YFSETQ. The CDR3 consists of 18 residues. The CDR3: CASSALGQGRGMNTEAFF. The CDR3 DNA sequence: TGCGCCAGCAGCGCCCTGGGACAGGGAAGGGGCATGAACACTGAAGCTTTCTTT.

The rearrangement uses TRBV6-5 and TRBJ2-2, with 8 bases that match TRBD2. Per the germline V gene, CDR1 is MNHEY and CDR2 is SVGAGI. The CDR3 length is 15 residues. With 2 bases clipped from V and 1 base from J, the junction kept 0 bases outside the gene matches. This CDR3 is CASSYSGGNTGELFF. CDR3 nucleotides: TGTGCCAGCAGTTACAGCGGGGGGAACACCGGGGAGCTGTTTTTT.

This rearrangement joins TRBV5-1 to TRBJ2-1, with 9 bases lining up with TRBD1. V was clipped by 2 bases and J by 8 bases; unmatched bases: 5. There are 14 residues in the CDR3. Germline CDR1 is SGHRS and CDR2 is YFSETQ. CDR3 protein: CASSLRDRVHEQFF. The CDR3 region has the DNA TGCGCCAGCAGCTTACGGGACAGGGTTCATGAGCAGTTCTTC.

This chain joins TRBV29-1 and TRBJ2-3; 15 bases are a match to TRBD2. The CDR3 has 16 residues. The germline gives CDR1 SQVTM, CDR2 ANQGSEA. Trimming at V came to 8 bases and at J to 3 bases, leaving 9 bases not matched to a gene. The CDR3 DNA is TGCAGCATGGGACTAGCGGGGGGATCGAGGACAGATACGCAGTATTTT. Its translation: CSMGLAGGSRTDTQYF.

The chain's CDR3 is CASSLDRLNTEAFF. DNA for the CDR3: TGTGCCAGCAGCTTAGACAGATTGAACACTGAAGCTTTCTTT. This sequence joins TRBV7-9 and TRBJ1-1; D is undetermined. Germline V gives CDR1 SEHNR, CDR2 FQNEAQ (reference sequence). Trimming removed 1 base from V and 0 bases from J, with 6 bases in between. The CDR3 runs 14 residues.

The chain employs TRBV28 and TRBJ1-2; the D gene is possibly TRBD1 (6 bases). Germline values: CDR1 MDHEN, CDR2 SYDVKM. V lost 8 bases to trimming and J lost 4 bases, with 20 bases between them. This CDR3 has 15 residues. The CDR3 loop is CASHMTGGPRYGYTF. The CDR3 nucleotides read TGTGCCAGCCACATGACGGGGGGGCCCCGCTATGGCTACACCTTC.

V is TRBV5-4 and J is TRBJ2-5, with 9 bases identical to TRBD1. Germline trimming cut 2 bases from V and 3 bases from J; bases unmatched to any gene: 2. The CDR3 extends over 14 amino acids. The V gene's germline CDR1 is SGHNT and CDR2 YYREEE (reference sequence). CDR3 nucleotides: TGTGCCAGCAGCTTTACAGGGGGCGAAGAGACCCAGTACTTC. Its protein is CASSFTGGEETQYF. The full variable domain, completed using reference TRBV5-4 and TRBJ2-5, is ETGVTQSPTHLIKTRGQQVTLRCSSQSGHNTVSWYQQALGQGPQFIFQYYREEENGRGNFPPRFSGLQFPNYSSELNVNALELDDSALYLCASSFTGGEETQYFGPGTRLLVL.

V gene TRBV5-1 combines with J gene TRBJ1-5; 7 positions agree with TRBD1. Germline lookup yields CDR1 SGHRS and CDR2 YFSETQ. Losses at the gene ends were 0 bases for V and 2 bases for J; bases not matched to a gene: 5. CDR3 length: 16 amino acids. In nucleotides, the CDR3 is TGCGCCAGCAGCTTGGGGGGACAGATTGGCAATCAGCCCCAGCATTTT. This codes for CASSLGGQIGNQPQHF.

This clone showed up just a few times. The rearrangement links TRBV5-4 to TRBJ1-6, with D hard to call. The CDR3 contains 15 residues. The V and J ends lost 5 bases and 6 bases respectively, with 15 bases between them. Germline V CDR1 and CDR2: SGHNT, YYREEE (reference sequence). The CDR3 loop is CASRPSADFNSPLHF. CDR3 bases: TGTGCCAGCAGGCCGTCGGCGGACTTTAATTCACCCCTCCACTTT.

The chain uses TRBV7-9 and TRBJ1-1, with 8 bases fitting TRBD1. CDR1 is SEHNR and CDR2 is FQNEAQ in the germline V gene (reference sequence). V was pared by 7 bases and J by 5 bases, with 6 bases of the junction left unmatched. The length of the CDR3 is 13 residues. The CDR3 coding sequence is TGTGCCAGCACCCAGGGGGCGCGGACTGAAGCTTTCTTT. It is translated as CASTQGARTEAFF.

V usage is TRBV7-7 and J usage is TRBJ2-5, with TRBD1 matching 7 bases. The V segment lost 6 bases and the J segment 4 bases; nucleotides outside the gene matches: 8. CDR1 is SSHAT, CDR2 FNYEAQ, per germline (reference sequence). This CDR3 has 14 amino acids. Here the CDR3 reads CASSRVGTVETQYF. DNA for the CDR3: TGTGCCAGCAGTCGAGTAGGGACAGTAGAGACCCAGTACTTC.

The chain has TRBV7-9 and TRBJ1-4; no clear D. Germline loops: CDR1 SEHNR, CDR2 FQNEAQ (reference sequence). The V gene lost 5 bases and the J gene lost 2 bases, with 6 bases spanning the gap. The CDR3 extends over 13 amino acids. The CDR3 is CASSKETNEKLFF. The CDR3 bases are TGTGCCAGCAGCAAAGAGACTAATGAAAAACTGTTTTTT.

CDR3 bases: TGTGCAAGTCGCTTAGTTAAGTCTAGCGGGAAGGGAATTTGCTACGAGCAGTACTTC. Protein: CASRLVKSSGKGICYEQYF. This chain connects TRBV12-2 to TRBJ2-7; the table names TRBD2, a call not compared with the DNA. TRBV12-2 is a pseudogene locus. CDR3 length equals 19 residues.

V is TRBV5-1 and J is TRBJ1-6; D gene ambiguous. V was clipped by 5 bases and J by 3 bases, with 9 bases between them. The CDR3 has 14 residues. From germline, CDR1 is SGHRS and CDR2 YFSETQ. The CDR3 DNA reads as TGCGCCAGCAGGGCGGAGGGCTATAATTCACCCCTCCACTTT. Protein: CASRAEGYNSPLHF.

The V and J genes are TRBV7-2 and TRBJ1-2; TRBD1 aligns across 7 bases. Germline CDR1 SGHTA, CDR2 FQGNSA. The V segment lost 6 bases and the J segment 6 bases; nucleotides outside the gene matches: 7. CDR3 length: 13 residues. The CDR3 nucleotides are TGTGCCAGCAGGTTTACAGGGGTCAATGGCTACACCTTC. It is translated as CASRFTGVNGYTF.